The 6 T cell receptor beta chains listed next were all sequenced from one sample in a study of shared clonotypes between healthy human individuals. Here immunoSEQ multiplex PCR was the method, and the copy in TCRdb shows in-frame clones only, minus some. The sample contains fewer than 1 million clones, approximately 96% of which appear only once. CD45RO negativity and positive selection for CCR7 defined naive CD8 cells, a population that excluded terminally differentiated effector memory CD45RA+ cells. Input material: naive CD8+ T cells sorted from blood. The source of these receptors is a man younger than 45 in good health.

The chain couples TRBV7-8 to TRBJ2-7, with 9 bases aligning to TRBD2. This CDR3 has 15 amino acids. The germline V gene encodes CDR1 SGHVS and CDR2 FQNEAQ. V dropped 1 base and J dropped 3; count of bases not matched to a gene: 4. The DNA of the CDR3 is TGTGCCAGCAGCTTAGGTAGCGGGAGCAGCTACGAGCAGTACTTC. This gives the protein CASSLGSGSSYEQYF.

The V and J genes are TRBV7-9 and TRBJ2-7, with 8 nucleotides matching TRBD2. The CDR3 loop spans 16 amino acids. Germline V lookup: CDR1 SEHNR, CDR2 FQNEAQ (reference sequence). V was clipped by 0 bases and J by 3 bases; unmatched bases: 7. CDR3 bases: TGTGCCAGCAGCTTAGCCGGATCGGGGGGGTACTACGAGCAGTACTTC. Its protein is CASSLAGSGGYYEQYF.

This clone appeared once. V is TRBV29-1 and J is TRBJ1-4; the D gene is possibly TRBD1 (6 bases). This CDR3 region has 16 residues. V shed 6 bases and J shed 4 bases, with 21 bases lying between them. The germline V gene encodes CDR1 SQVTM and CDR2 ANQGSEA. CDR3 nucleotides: TGCAGCGTCAGGGGACGATCAGAGCAGGGTAATGAAAAACTGTTTTTT. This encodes CSVRGRSEQGNEKLFF.

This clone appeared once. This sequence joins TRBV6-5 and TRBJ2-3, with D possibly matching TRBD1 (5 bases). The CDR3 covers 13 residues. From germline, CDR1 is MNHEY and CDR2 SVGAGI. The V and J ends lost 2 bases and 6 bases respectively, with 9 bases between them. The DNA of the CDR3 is TGTGCCAGCAGTTACGGGGCATCGGATACGCAGTATTTT. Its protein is CASSYGASDTQYF.

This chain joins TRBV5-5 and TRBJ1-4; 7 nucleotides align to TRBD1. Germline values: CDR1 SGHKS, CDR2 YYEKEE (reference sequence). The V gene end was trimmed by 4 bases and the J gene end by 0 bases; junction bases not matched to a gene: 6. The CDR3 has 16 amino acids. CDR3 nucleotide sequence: TGTGCCAGCAGCGTGACAGGGATCACAACTAATGAAAAACTGTTTTTT. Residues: CASSVTGITTNEKLFF. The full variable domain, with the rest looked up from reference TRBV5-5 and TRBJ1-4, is DAGVTQSPTHLIKTRGQQVTLRCSPISGHKSVSWYQQVLGQGPQFIFQYYEKEERGRGNFPDRFSARQFPNYSSELNVNALLLGDSALYLCASSVTGITTNEKLFFGSGTQLSVL.

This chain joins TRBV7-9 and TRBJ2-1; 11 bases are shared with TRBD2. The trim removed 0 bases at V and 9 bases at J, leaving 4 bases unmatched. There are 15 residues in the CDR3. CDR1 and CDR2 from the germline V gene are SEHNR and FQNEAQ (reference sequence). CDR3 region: CASSLALAGVGEQFF. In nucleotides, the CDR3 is TGTGCCAGCAGCTTAGCACTAGCGGGAGTTGGTGAGCAGTTCTTC.